This T cell receptor (beta chain) was found in a study of regulatory T cells in long-lasting Graves disease. Arm-PCR of CDR3 regions and iRepertoire HTBI primers were the basis on which TCR beta libraries were built. Each CDR3 protein gets one entry after TCRdb re-called the multiplex PCR reads with MiXCR. The data contain around 450,000 distinct CDR3 sequences, about a fifth of them singletons. Study results and caveats: Segments TRBV28, TRBJ1-2 and TRBJ2-5 showed preferential usage in persistent disease.

As to time point: persistent/refractory GD, antithyroid drugs over 5 years with positive TRAb. PBMCs were the source of the RNA used for TCR sequencing. The length of the CDR3 is 16 residues. The V gene lost 5 bases and the J gene lost 1 base, with 17 bases spanning the gap. Germline-derived CDR1 and CDR2 are SGHAT and FQNNGV. This clonotype was detected ten times or more. The antigen remains undetermined. The TCR sequence derives from a female donor with Graves disease. This sample comprised peripheral blood mononuclear cells (PBMCs), obtained when the disease was refractory, from a patient treated with antithyroid drugs. The rearrangement uses TRBV11-2 and TRBJ1-1; D remains unclear. The CDR3 protein is CASSPAFTRTNTEAFF. The CDR3, as DNA: TGTGCCAGCAGCCCCGCGTTTACCAGGACGAACACTGAAGCTTTCTTT.